This TCR beta chain was recorded in a study of blood T cell dynamics during melanoma immunotherapy (dated by TCRdb to 2018 to 2021). Broadly, across the study: All patients had metastatic melanoma and were given first-line pembrolizumab or nivolumab plus ipilimumab as standard of care in the United Kingdom. To identify early correlates of response, the study profiled peripheral T cell receptor repertoires in patients with metastatic melanoma before and after one cycle of checkpoint inhibitor therapy. The training cohort consisted of consecutive patients, while an additional independent group of patients from the same centre was pooled to form an external validation set.

Counted from cysteine to phenylalanine, this CDR3 has 16 amino acids. The kept DNA is CDR3 alone, 48 bases in frame from the first base. According to the germline V gene, CDR1 reads SGHTS and CDR2 reads YDEGEE. Germline trimming: 4 bases from V, 3 bases from J; junction bases outside gene matches: 8. As to this clone: Its cognate antigen has yet to be identified. The input lacks base qualities; no much larger clone sits a single base away.

The paper as a whole reports these results and caveats: The relatively small sample size was recognized as a factor that could limit how well the results generalize. A bifurcated reorganization of the PBMC repertoire at W3, with increased clonality or increased diversity, was observed in patients who later achieved disease control, unlike in progressors. The study could not determine whether the T cell clones driving repertoire changes were melanoma-specific or reflected general immune activation.

According to the study, the label for this sample's time point signals: pre-treatment baseline. Blood samples were taken before treatment (T0) and at week 3 (W3), following the first cycle of checkpoint blockade. Except for a couple of patients with rapid clinical progression, response was assessed 12 weeks after the first infusion by RECIST 1.1; disease control meant complete response, partial response or stable disease. Any patient who had received prior systemic cancer treatment, was on concomitant immunosuppressant therapy or had synchronous other active malignancies was excluded. Both bulk PBMC and plasma cell-free DNA were sequenced for TCR beta so that circulating cells and T cell turnover could be tracked. Lymphoprep and SepMate tubes were used to isolate PBMC from blood, and red cell lysis was then performed. QIAamp DNA Blood Mini kits were used to extract DNA from PBMC and from sorted T cell subsets.

For every bulk PBMC sample, a fixed 350 ng of DNA was loaded. The immunoSEQ TCRb Assay kit was used according to manufacturer instructions to amplify TCR beta CDR3 sequences from genomic DNA. The KAPA Library Quantification Kit for Illumina platforms was used to quantify pooled libraries by qPCR. Pooled libraries were sequenced on an Illumina NextSeq 500, clustered at roughly 0.6-1.2 pM. Regarding the original processing steps: TCR data were analyzed using immunoSEQ ANALYZER and the R LymphoSeq package. A rearrangement efficiency score was calculated as productive divided by the sum of productive and non-productive CDR3 sequences. Within each patient, timepoints were compared pairwise for clonality, measured with the Gini coefficient, and for diversity, measured with the Renyi index at alpha=1. Clonal relatedness, based on an edit distance of 3, and repertoire similarity, based on the Bhattacharyya coefficient, were both computed in LymphoSeq. To classify response, a linear discriminant analysis based on week-3 changes in clonality and diversity was built using the R MASS and caret packages. TCRdb carries this immuneACCESS record with in-frame sequences only. Its versions omit some clonotypes, under half of them owing to an unresolved V gene in the studies checked, with the rest unexplained. Clone size and the V and J calls come from that table; the DNA yielded D and trimming. The sample table holds roughly 16,000 clones, of which about 83% were seen once. About 7.6% of the sample is held by the ten biggest clonotypes.

The specimen was blood, collected from a patient treated with checkpoint blockade. The chain couples TRBV5-8 to TRBJ2-3, with TRBD2 matching 10 junction bases. The sequence came from a human donor with melanoma. The CDR3 protein: CASSRGPSGRTDTQYF. The bases read TGTGCCAGCAGCCGGGGGCCTAGCGGGAGAACAGATACGCAGTATTTT.